These 18 T cell receptor beta chains originate from one sample sequenced in a study of T cell repertoires in cytomegalovirus infection. Their antigens are not known. TCRdb redid the calling of the reads with MiXCR, one entry per CDR3 protein. The sample lists over 100,000 distinct CDR3 sequences, around 28% occurring once. This sample comprised CD8+ T cells from cultured PBMCs, obtained from culture after CMV antigen stimulation. Source of these receptors: a human donor in good health (CMV status not recorded). Some clones in this sample may be carry-over from other donors' samples.

The rearrangement joins TRBV28 to TRBJ2-7; D might be TRBD1 (5 bases). The CDR3 length is 14 residues. Trimming pared 6 bases from V and 3 bases from J, leaving 15 bases between. The germline V gene encodes CDR1 MDHEN and CDR2 SYDVKM. The CDR3 protein is CASRRTPGRYEQYF. The CDR3 bases are TGTGCCAGCAGGAGGACACCCGGCCGCTACGAGCAGTACTTC.

The chain combines TRBV18 with TRBJ1-6; no firm D call. The CDR3 is 15 residues long. The germline V gene has CDR1 KGHSH and CDR2 LQKENI. Trimming removed 6 bases at V and 8 bases at J, with 17 bases between. CDR3 region: CASSGMGYVDSPLHF. The CDR3 region has the DNA TGTGCCAGCTCCGGCATGGGGTATGTAGATTCACCCCTCCACTTT.

CDR3 coding DNA: TGTGCCATCAGTGAGGCTCAGGGTGGCACTGAAGCTTTCTTT. It is translated as CAISEAQGGTEAFF. The V and J genes are TRBV10-3 and TRBJ1-1; weak D call: TRBD1 (5 bases). Germline CDR1 is ENHRY and CDR2 is SYGVKD. V lost 2 bases and J lost 4, with 11 bases in between. This CDR3 region has 14 residues.

This clonotype has more than one count but fewer than ten. The J gene is TRBJ2-2, the V gene TRBV7-9; D is ambiguous. From germline, CDR1 is SEHNR and CDR2 FQNEAQ (reference sequence). This CDR3 has 13 residues. Trimming left V 0 bases short and J 4 bases short, with 3 bases between. The CDR3 protein is CASSLAVTGELFF. For the CDR3, the DNA is TGTGCCAGCAGCTTAGCTGTCACCGGGGAGCTGTTTTTT.

Of note for this clonotype: A read error may be the cause here, since a much bigger clone is one base away. This chain links TRBV28 with TRBJ2-1; the D is unclear. The CDR3 contains 10 residues. CDR1 and CDR2 (germline): MDHEN, SYDVKM. V lost 6 bases to trimming and J lost 5 bases, with 2 bases between them. The CDR3: CASRDNEQFF. In DNA, the CDR3 is TGTGCCAGCAGAGACAATGAGCAGTTCTTC.

This chain joins TRBV27 and TRBJ1-1; TRBD1 aligns across 7 bases. CDR1 MNHEY and CDR2 SMNVEV come from the germline V gene (reference sequence). Trimming took 3 bases from V and 1 from J; bases not matched to a gene: 8. CDR3 length: 16 amino acids. The CDR3 sequence: CASSFLTGLRNTEAFF. The CDR3 coding sequence is TGTGCCAGCAGTTTTCTGACAGGGTTAAGGAACACTGAAGCTTTCTTT.

The CDR3: CSVPGLGNEQFF. DNA of the CDR3: TGCAGCGTTCCGGGCCTGGGGAATGAGCAGTTCTTC. J is TRBJ2-1 and V is TRBV29-1; D uncertain. Per germline, CDR1 SQVTM and CDR2 ANQGSEA. V dropped 5 bases and J dropped 7 bases, with 12 bases sitting between them. The CDR3 is made up of 12 amino acids.

This clonotype has ten or more counts. The chain is built from TRBV28 and TRBJ2-1; maybe TRBD1 (6 bases). Trimming cost V 5 bases and J 2 bases, with 16 bases left between them. The CDR3 runs 16 residues. CDR1 MDHEN and CDR2 SYDVKM come from the germline V gene. The CDR3 protein is CASSLRPQGPYNEQFF. DNA for the CDR3: TGTGCCAGCAGTCTCCGCCCCCAGGGGCCCTACAATGAGCAGTTCTTC.

The V call is TRBV12-3 or TRBV12-4, the J call TRBJ2-1; D is unresolved. V was cut by 3 bases and J by 5 bases, with 11 bases left in between. The CDR3 sequence is 14 residues long. CDR3 protein: CASSFPPGDNEQFF. CDR3 nucleotide sequence: TGTGCCAGCAGTTTCCCCCCAGGAGACAATGAGCAGTTCTTC.

The rearrangement joins TRBV12-3 or TRBV12-4 to TRBJ2-3; 12 nucleotides agree with TRBD2. The CDR3 spans 16 residues. Trimming at V came to 6 bases and at J to 2 bases, leaving 6 bases not matched to a gene. The CDR3 sequence: CASSPLAGGPTDTQYF. As DNA, the CDR3 is TGTGCCAGCAGCCCACTAGCGGGGGGACCCACAGATACGCAGTATTTT.

This clonotype was observed a few times. The rearrangement links TRBV5-1 to TRBJ2-1, with D perhaps TRBD1 (5 bases). The CDR3 is 15 amino acids. In germline, CDR1 is SGHRS, CDR2 YFSETQ. Trimming removed 4 bases at V and 4 bases at J, with 15 bases between. For the CDR3, the DNA is TGCGCCAGCAGCCAAATGGGGCCAGATTACAATGAGCAGTTCTTC. This gives the protein CASSQMGPDYNEQFF.

The chain carries TRBV24-1 and TRBJ2-7; D may correspond to TRBD1 or TRBD2 (5 bases each). Trimming took off 1 base at V and 0 bases at J, with 9 bases between the two ends. There are 15 residues in the CDR3. Per the germline V gene, CDR1 is KGHDR and CDR2 is SFDVKD. CDR3 sequence: CATSDLRDGSYEQYF. In nucleotides, the CDR3 is TGTGCCACCAGTGATTTAAGGGACGGCTCCTACGAGCAGTACTTC.

This clonotype has a handful of counts. The CDR3 DNA is TGTGCCAGCAGCTTAGACGTGGGAGAGACCCAGTACTTC. Its protein is CASSLDVGETQYF. V and J are TRBV13 and TRBJ2-5; D is undetermined. The V end lost 1 base, the J end lost 4 bases, and 7 bases lay between the germline ends. The CDR3 is made up of 13 amino acids. Germline CDR1 reads PRHDT; CDR2 reads FYEKMQ (reference sequence).

The sample holds a few counts of this clonotype. The chain couples TRBV6-2 or TRBV6-3 to TRBJ2-5, with 9 bases matching TRBD2. Trimming removed 6 bases from V and 5 bases from J; junction bases left unmatched: 10. The CDR3 consists of 15 residues. From germline, CDR1 is MNHEY and CDR2 SVGEGT. The CDR3 loop reads CASSTLAGTVETQYF. DNA of the CDR3: TGTGCCAGCAGCACCCTAGCGGGGACGGTTGAGACCCAGTACTTC.

This clonotype has more than one count but fewer than ten. The chain recombines TRBV12-3 or TRBV12-4 with TRBJ1-6; 8 nucleotides agree with TRBD1. The CDR3 is made up of 14 amino acids. V shed 4 bases, J shed 9 bases, and the junction held 5 bases outside the gene matches. CDR3 protein: CASSWDRLISPLHF. The CDR3 coding sequence is TGTGCCAGCAGTTGGGACAGGTTAATTTCACCCCTCCACTTT.

The gene calls are TRBV6-6 and TRBJ2-1; TRBD1 might be the D (6 bases). The length of the CDR3 is 17 residues. Germline V lookup: CDR1 MNHNY, CDR2 SVGAGI (reference sequence). Trimming left V 4 bases short and J 8 bases short, with 24 bases between. The CDR3 nucleotides are TGTGCCAGCAGTTCGTACTCATTCTCCCGGGACATGGATGAGCAGTTCTTC. Translation: CASSSYSFSRDMDEQFF.

This clonotype occurred many times. The V and J genes are TRBV7-6 and TRBJ2-7; 11 nucleotides agree with TRBD1. This CDR3 has 15 residues. CDR1 and CDR2 (germline): SGHVS, FNYEAQ. The V and J ends lost 1 base and 2 bases, in that order; junction bases with no gene match: 1. As DNA, the CDR3 is TGTGCCAGCAGCTTAGGGACAGGGGGCCCCTACGAGCAGTACTTC. It translates to CASSLGTGGPYEQYF.

Many counts were recorded for this clonotype. The V call is TRBV6-6, the J call TRBJ1-2; D is unresolved. There are 11 residues in the CDR3. V was trimmed by 5 bases and J by 7 bases, leaving 8 bases between them. In germline, CDR1 is MNHNY, CDR2 SVGAGI (reference sequence). CDR3: CASSQEAGYTF. DNA of the CDR3: TGTGCCAGCAGTCAGGAGGCTGGCTACACCTTC.